A selection of T cell receptor beta chains follows, all from one sample in a study of early T cells in non-severe SARS-CoV-2 infection. TCRdb re-called the 5' RACE reads through MiXCR, storing one row per CDR3 protein. The sample gives 30,000 or so distinct CDR3 sequences, under 6% of which show up once; roughly 4.9% is in the top ten. The sample consisted of whole blood. The receptors were gathered from an adult who was a healthcare worker with PCR-confirmed SARS-CoV-2 infection or an uninfected control (not recorded which). Each CDR3 is given with its conserved first and last residue. A D gene is named only where the DNA matches it firmly. Clone size is shown for a subset of rows, as once, few, many or a class of expanded clone.

TRBJ1-2,TRBD1,NA,TRBV4-3,TGCGCCAGCAGCCAAGGCCAGGGGGCTAACTATGGCTACACCTTC,CASSQGQGANYGYTF
TRBJ2-5,TRBD2,many,TRBV12-3/TRBV12-4,TGTGCCAGCAGTCCCTGGACTAGCGGGGGCCAAGAGACCCAGTACTTC,CASSPWTSGGQETQYF
TRBJ2-5,NA,few,TRBV10-3,TGTGCCATCACCCGAGGGTTCCAAGAGACCCAGTACTTC,CAITRGFQETQYF
TRBJ1-1,NA,many,TRBV30,TGTGCCTGGGGCCGGGGATGGACTGAAGCTTTCTTT,CAWGRGWTEAFF
TRBJ1-1,NA,many,TRBV11-2,TGTGCCAGCAGCTTTCGGAGGGACACTGAAGCTTTCTTT,CASSFRRDTEAFF
TRBJ2-7,NA,many,TRBV7-9,TGTGCCAGCAGCTTAACACAGGACCCCTCTGGGGAGCAGTACTTC,CASSLTQDPSGEQYF
TRBJ2-1,NA,many,TRBV19,TGTGCCAGTAGCATCGGGAGTCCTACTAGCCTCGATGAGCAGTTCTTC,CASSIGSPTSLDEQFF
TRBJ1-1,NA,once,TRBV20-1,TGCAGTGCTAGAGATAGCGGGGGCAGGGCTTCGAACACTGAAGCTTTCTTT,CSARDSGGRASNTEAFF
TRBJ2-1,NA,many,TRBV11-2,TGTGCCAGCAGCTTAAGACAGATCAATGAGCAGTTCTTC,CASSLRQINEQFF
TRBJ2-1,NA,few,TRBV6-2/TRBV6-3,TGTGCCAGCAGTTACTCTCCGGGGCCCAATGAGCAGTTCTTC,CASSYSPGPNEQFF
TRBJ2-2,TRBD1,NA,TRBV5-1,TGCGCCAGCAGCCGGACAGGCCCGAACACCGGGGAGCTGTTTTTT,CASSRTGPNTGELFF
TRBJ1-2,NA,many,TRBV6-5,TGTGCCAGCAGTTTGGAAGGGAACTATGGCTACACCTTC,CASSLEGNYGYTF
TRBJ2-7,NA,many,TRBV29-1,TGCAGCGTTGGGGGCGCCGGCTACGAGCAGTACTTC,CSVGGAGYEQYF
TRBJ2-3,NA,many,TRBV7-8,TGTGCCAGCAGCGTATACTCCGGGGGCACAGATACGCAGTATTTT,CASSVYSGGTDTQYF
TRBJ2-1,TRBD2,many,TRBV27,TGTGCCAGCAGTTTCTTAACTAGCGGGGGGGACAATGAGCAGTTCTTC,CASSFLTSGGDNEQFF
TRBJ2-1,TRBD2,many,TRBV11-1,TGTGCCAGCAGCCCGGGACTAGCGGGAGGAACCCACAATGAGCAGTTCTTC,CASSPGLAGGTHNEQFF
TRBJ2-3,NA,many,TRBV12-3/TRBV12-4,TGTGCCAGCAGTTTAGCGGTGGGTTCCCTCACAGATACGCAGTATTTT,CASSLAVGSLTDTQYF
TRBJ2-1,TRBD2,few,TRBV3-1,TGTGCCAGCAGCCAAGGGGCTAGCGGGGCTGGGTTCTTC,CASSQGASGAGFF
TRBJ2-7,NA,many,TRBV7-9,TGTGCCAGCAGCTTAACCAACCATGAGGGTACCGAGCAGTACTTC,CASSLTNHEGTEQYF
TRBJ1-1,NA,many,TRBV7-9,TGTGCCAGCCAGAACACTGAAGCTTTCTTT,CASQNTEAFF
TRBJ2-3,NA,NA,TRBV30,TGTGCCTGGAGTCGTTTCGGAACTAGCGCAAGGGGGGATACGCAGTATTTT,CAWSRFGTSARGDTQYF
TRBJ1-2,NA,few,TRBV7-2,TGTGCCAGCAGCGAGGGGCAGGTGATTAGTGGCTACACCTTC,CASSEGQVISGYTF
TRBJ2-1,NA,many,TRBV5-1,TGCGCCAGCAGCTTGGGCAGGGCGGAGCAGTTCTTC,CASSLGRAEQFF
TRBJ2-6,NA,NA,TRBV7-3,TGTGCCAGCAGCTTCCATTGGGGCAGCGGACCCTCTGGGGCCAACGTCCTGACTTTC,CASSFHWGSGPSGANVLTF
TRBJ2-2,TRBD2,many,TRBV4-1,TGCGCCAGCAGCCCAAGGGCCCCCCGGACTAGCGGGAGGAACACCGGGGAGCTGTTTTTT,CASSPRAPRTSGRNTGELFF
TRBJ2-2,NA,many,TRBV5-4,TGTGCCAGCAGCTTGGAGACCAACACCGGGGAGCTGTTTTTT,CASSLETNTGELFF
TRBJ1-2,NA,many,TRBV6-2/TRBV6-3,TGTGCCAGCAGTTACAGGTCGGCACACTATGGCTACACCTTC,CASSYRSAHYGYTF
TRBJ2-3,NA,many,TRBV4-1,TGCGCCAGCGCCTCACTGAGGCTAGGGCTAGATACGCAGTATTTT,CASASLRLGLDTQYF
TRBJ2-7,NA,many,TRBV28,TGTGCCAGCAGTTTGTCCCAGGGGACCTACGAGCAGTACTTC,CASSLSQGTYEQYF
TRBJ1-1,NA,many,TRBV10-2,TGCGCCAGCAGTGACAGCAGGAACACTGAAGCTTTCTTT,CASSDSRNTEAFF
TRBJ2-5,NA,many,TRBV27,TGTGCCAGCAGTCTGCGGTGGGGTGAGACCCAGTACTTC,CASSLRWGETQYF
TRBJ2-7,TRBD2,many,TRBV29-1,TGCAGCGTTCCGGGACTAGCGCGCTACGAGCAGTACTTC,CSVPGLARYEQYF
TRBJ2-5,TRBD2,many,TRBV18,TGTGCCAGCTCACGATCCCTAGCGGCGGAGATGAGAGAGACCCAGTACTTC,CASSRSLAAEMRETQYF
TRBJ2-7,NA,many,TRBV4-3,TGCGCCAGCAGCCAAGATCGTCTGCTCACCGAGCAGTACTTC,CASSQDRLLTEQYF
TRBJ2-1,NA,many,TRBV6-2/TRBV6-3,TGTGCCAGCAGTTCCCCAAACCATTACAATGAGCAGTTCTTC,CASSSPNHYNEQFF
TRBJ2-7,TRBD1,many,TRBV12-3/TRBV12-4,TGTGCCAGCAGTCTCGGGACAGGGACCCACGAGCAGTACTTC,CASSLGTGTHEQYF
TRBJ2-2,TRBD2,many,TRBV19,TGTGCCAGTGGAACTAGCGGAAACACCGGGGAGCTGTTTTTT,CASGTSGNTGELFF
TRBJ2-3,TRBD2,many,TRBV10-3,TGTGCCATCAGTGAGTCGACTAGCGGAACCACAGATACGCAGTATTTT,CAISESTSGTTDTQYF
TRBJ2-3,NA,many,TRBV20-1,TGCAGTGCTAGACTTCCTAGCACAGATACGCAGTATTTT,CSARLPSTDTQYF
TRBJ2-5,TRBD2,few,TRBV9,TGTGCCAGCAACAAAGGGGAGGGGCCCGAGACCCAGTACTTC,CASNKGEGPETQYF
TRBJ1-6,NA,many,TRBV27,TGTGCCAGCAGTCTCAAGGGACCCTTGAGCTCCTATAATTCACCCCTCCACTTT,CASSLKGPLSSYNSPLHF
TRBJ2-1,TRBD2,many,TRBV2,TGTGCCATTCCCAGAGTAGGACTAGCCAGTCACAATTACAATGAGCAGTTCTTC,CAIPRVGLASHNYNEQFF